Listed below are T cell receptor beta chains from one sample, sequenced in a study of cytomegalovirus exposure and HLA in healthy donors. TCRdb's copy holds only in-frame clones and misses some; the assay was immunoSEQ multiplex PCR. The table lists approximately 160,000 clones, about 75% of them singletons. The sequencing sample was made of PBMCs. Every receptor here comes from a man aged 18 to 30 in good health and CMV-seropositive. The CDR3 runs from the conserved cysteine through the conserved F or W. D genes are given only for firm matches. Only some rows state a clone size, as once, few, many or a class for expanded clones.

>TRBJ2-1|TRBD1|14|.|TRBV5-4
TGTGCCAGCAGCTTCGACAGGGGTGGCAATGAGCAGTTCTTC
CASSFDRGGNEQFF
>TRBJ1-4|.|15|.|TRBV6-5
TGTGCCAGCAGTTCGGGGTCTGCGGGAGATGAAAAACTGTTTTTT
CASSSGSAGDEKLFF
>TRBJ2-3|TRBD1|15|.|TRBV6-5
TGTGCCAGCAGTTACCTGACAGGGGCAAGAGATACGCAGTATTTT
CASSYLTGARDTQYF
>TRBJ1-2|TRBD1|15|.|TRBV25-1
TGTGCCAGCAGTGAATTTGGGACAGTTAACTATGGCTACACCTTC
CASSEFGTVNYGYTF
>TRBJ2-4|TRBD2|16|once|TRBV11-3
TGTGCCAGCAGCTCCCGGGGAGCGGGAGGGAGGAACATTCAGTACTTC
CASSSRGAGGRNIQYF
>TRBJ2-2|TRBD2|17|.|TRBV9
TGTGCCAGCAGCGTACTAGCGGGGGGCCGAGTCACCGGGGAGCTGTTTTTT
CASSVLAGGRVTGELFF
>TRBJ2-1|TRBD1|16|.|TRBV11-1
TGTGCCAGCAGCTTCCGCCGGGACAGCTCCTACAATGAGCAGTTCTTC
CASSFRRDSSYNEQFF
>TRBJ2-5|.|13|.|TRBV2
TGTGCCAGCAGTGAAGGCGTTCGGGAGACCCAGTACTTC
CASSEGVRETQYF
>TRBJ1-3|.|15|.|TRBV6-6
TGTGCCAGCAGTCAACTAACAGGATCTGGAAACACCATATATTTT
CASSQLTGSGNTIYF
>TRBJ2-5|.|15|.|TRBV5-1
TGCGCCAGCACTGAAGGGGGACTAACACAAGAGACCCAGTACTTC
CASTEGGLTQETQYF
>TRBJ2-1|TRBD2|15|few|TRBV7-3
TGTGCCAGCAGCTTGGGGGCTAGCGGGGGCGTGACCCAGTTCTTC
CASSLGASGGVTQFF
>TRBJ1-1|TRBD1|18|.|TRBV18
TGTGCCAGCTCACCCCCGAGAGGGACAGGGGCCTTTGGCACTGAAGCTTTCTTT
CASSPPRGTGAFGTEAFF
>TRBJ2-5|TRBD2|15|.|TRBV30
TGTGCCTGGAGTTCAAGCGGGGGCCCTCAAGAGACCCAGTACTTC
CAWSSSGGPQETQYF
>TRBJ2-2|.|14|.|TRBV5-1
TGCGCCAGCAGCGCGAACTGGAACACCGGGGAGCTGTTTTTT
CASSANWNTGELFF
>TRBJ1-1|.|14|.|TRBV28
TGTGCCAGCAGTTTGGGAGGCAGTGGCACTGAAGCTTTCTTT
CASSLGGSGTEAFF
>TRBJ1-1|.|14|.|TRBV11-1
TGTGCCAGCAGCCTCAGACTTATGAACACTGAAGCTTTCTTT
CASSLRLMNTEAFF
>TRBJ1-1|.|16|.|TRBV27
TGTGCCAGCAGCCCCGTATGGGGGGGAAGAAACACTGAAGCTTTCTTT
CASSPVWGGRNTEAFF
>TRBJ1-2|.|13|.|TRBV19
TGTGCCTCCTCCCTCCACAGGGACTATGGCTACACCTTC
CASSLHRDYGYTF
>TRBJ1-1|TRBD1|14|once|TRBV28
TGTGCCAGCAGGTACAGGGGATCAGGAACTGAAGCTTTCTTT
CASRYRGSGTEAFF
>TRBJ1-5|TRBD1|13|.|TRBV30
TGTGCCTGGAGTCACAGGGGAAATCAGCCCCAGCATTTT
CAWSHRGNQPQHF
>TRBJ1-1|TRBD1|15|.|TRBV30
TGTGCCTGGAGTGGTGACAGGGGAATGGACACTGAAGCTTTCTTT
CAWSGDRGMDTEAFF
>TRBJ2-1|TRBD1|17|.|TRBV7-9
TGTGCCAGCAGCCACAGGAGGACAGGGAGCTCCTACAATGAGCAGTTCTTC
CASSHRRTGSSYNEQFF
>TRBJ2-3|.|14|.|TRBV6-4
TGTGCCAGCAGCAATGGGGCAGGCAAGGATACGCAGTATTTT
CASSNGAGKDTQYF
>TRBJ1-5|TRBD1|14|many|TRBV6-1
TGTGCCAGCAGTCCCAAGACAGGGGGGCAGCCCCAGCATTTT
CASSPKTGGQPQHF
>TRBJ1-1|.|13|many|TRBV6-4
TGTGCCAGCAGTGCGGTAGCGAACACTGAAGCTTTCTTT
CASSAVANTEAFF
>TRBJ1-4|TRBD1|16|.|TRBV11-2
TGTGCCAGCAGCTTAGGACAGGGTGCAACTAATGAAAAACTGTTTTTT
CASSLGQGATNEKLFF
>TRBJ1-2|TRBD1|12|.|TRBV6-1
TGTGCCAGCAGCAGACAGGGGGGTGGCTACACCTTC
CASSRQGGGYTF
>TRBJ2-3|TRBD1|15|.|TRBV6-4
TGTGCCAGCGCACCGGGACAGGGTCACACAGATACGCAGTATTTT
CASAPGQGHTDTQYF
>TRBJ2-3|TRBD1|16|.|TRBV5-1
TGCGCCAGCAGCTTAGACAGGGGCGGTCGCACAGATACGCAGTATTTT
CASSLDRGGRTDTQYF
>TRBJ2-3|.|10|.|TRBV29-1
TGCAGCGTTGCCTTCGATACGCAGTATTTT
CSVAFDTQYF
>TRBJ2-3|.|15|.|TRBV25-1
TGTGCCAGCAGTGACAGGGAATCAGGGACAGATACGCAGTATTTT
CASSDRESGTDTQYF
>TRBJ2-1|TRBD2|16|.|TRBV7-2
TGTGCCAGCAGCTTAGATTCTAGCGGGAGGGCGGATGAGCAGTTCTTC
CASSLDSSGRADEQFF
>TRBJ2-2|.|17|.|TRBV27
TGTGCCAGCAGTTTATCGATCTCACTCCCTCACACCGGGGAGCTGTTTTTT
CASSLSISLPHTGELFF
>TRBJ1-2|.|13|.|TRBV28
TGTGCCAGCAGTCCAGGGGCTAACTATGGCTACACCTTC
CASSPGANYGYTF
>TRBJ2-1|TRBD2|13|.|TRBV5-1
TGCGCCAGCAGCTTGGGCAGCGGGGGCGAGCAGTTCTTC
CASSLGSGGEQFF
>TRBJ1-6|TRBD1|14|.|TRBV28
TGTGCCAGCAGTTCCCCGGGACAGGGTTCACCCCTCCACTTT
CASSSPGQGSPLHF
>TRBJ1-1|.|15|once|TRBV6-1
TGTGCCAGCAGTCTTTGGACAGATTGGACCACTGAAGCTTTCTTT
CASSLWTDWTTEAFF
>TRBJ2-1|.|14|.|TRBV15
TGTGCCACCAGCAGGATGTTCGGGGACAATGAGCAGTTCTTC
CATSRMFGDNEQFF
>TRBJ1-5|.|13|.|TRBV6-1
TGTGCCAGCAGTATACCAGGTAGTCAGCCCCAGCATTTT
CASSIPGSQPQHF
>TRBJ2-2|TRBD2|17|few|TRBV18
TGTGCCAGCTCACCCCGACTAGCGGGAGAGAACACCGGGGAGCTGTTTTTT
CASSPRLAGENTGELFF
>TRBJ1-3|TRBD1|17|.|TRBV5-4
TGTGCCAGCAGCTTGGGGGTCATGACAGGGCCTGGAAACACCATATATTTT
CASSLGVMTGPGNTIYF
>TRBJ2-3|TRBD2|16|.|TRBV4-1
TGCGCCAGCAGCCAAGAGCCTAGCGGGGCCGACGATACGCAGTATTTT
CASSQEPSGADDTQYF
>TRBJ1-1|TRBD1|20|.|TRBV5-1
TGCGCCAGCCTACCCGGGACAGGGTTCGCACTTGTGTCGGCGAACACTGAAGCTTTCTTT
CASLPGTGFALVSANTEAFF
>TRBJ2-5|TRBD2|15|.|TRBV19
TGTGCCAGTAGTATTAGCGGGGGGACCCAAGAGACCCAGTACTTC
CASSISGGTQETQYF
>TRBJ2-5|TRBD1|15|once|TRBV10-3
TGTGCCATCAGTTCGGGACAGGGGCGTTCGGAGACCCAGTACTTC
CAISSGQGRSETQYF
>TRBJ1-3|TRBD1|17|once|TRBV9
TGTGCCAGCAGCGTAGCAGGACAGGGGGAAACTGGAAACACCATATATTTT
CASSVAGQGETGNTIYF
>TRBJ1-2|.|14|.|TRBV28
TGTGCCAGCAGTTTATCCAGGGAAGGCGATGGCTACACCTTC
CASSLSREGDGYTF
>TRBJ2-1|.|14|few|TRBV2
TGTGCCAGCAGAGACGGATCAAGGGGCAATGAGCAGTTCTTC
CASRDGSRGNEQFF